This TCR beta chain derives from a study of CD8 T cells in ankylosing spondylitis. This CDR3 spans 15 amino acids. Study-wide points: Disease-associated clones were reportedly significantly overrepresented in matched ankylosing spondylitis synovial fluid. In peripheral blood, disease-linked CD8+ clones occurred at relatively low frequencies. A TCR beta motif of 8 or 9 highly homologous variants appeared characteristic of ankylosing spondylitis blood.

One entry per CDR3 protein, called by TCRdb with MiXCR from the 5' RACE reads. The sample lists roughly 38,000 distinct CDR3 sequences; about a tenth were seen once. There are a few counts of this clonotype. Its target is not known. The source material was blood, either unsorted or a sorted T cell fraction (not recorded which). This clonotype was sampled from a male donor with ankylosing spondylitis or in good health (not recorded which). This rearrangement joins TRBV21-1 to TRBJ2-1; TRBD2, as called in the table, went unchecked against the DNA. TRBV21-1 is noted as a pseudogene. CDR3 protein: CASTRLAGGPNEQFF. The CDR3, as DNA: TGTGCCAGCACCCGACTAGCGGGAGGGCCCAATGAGCAGTTCTTC.